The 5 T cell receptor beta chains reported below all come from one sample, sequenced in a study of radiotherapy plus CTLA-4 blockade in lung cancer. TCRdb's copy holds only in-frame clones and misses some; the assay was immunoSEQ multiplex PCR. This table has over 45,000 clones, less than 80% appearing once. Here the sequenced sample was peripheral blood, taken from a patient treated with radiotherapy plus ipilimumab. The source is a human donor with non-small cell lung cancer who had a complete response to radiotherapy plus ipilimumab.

CDR3 in amino acids: CASSFTPLDPGGYTF. Written as DNA, the CDR3 is TGCGCCAGCAGCTTTACTCCACTTGATCCGGGGGGCTACACCTTC. The chain carries TRBV5-1 and TRBJ1-2; the D is unclear. Germline assignment: CDR1 SGHRS and CDR2 YFSETQ. The CDR3 is 15 amino acids. V was cut by 2 bases and J by 8 bases, with 19 bases left in between. Using reference TRBV5-1 and TRBJ1-2 for the parts outside the CDR3, the full variable domain is KAGVTQTPRYLIKTRGQQVTLSCSPISGHRSVSWYQQTPGQGLQFLFEYFSETQRNKGNFPGRFSGRQFSNSRSEMNVSTLELGDSALYLCASSFTPLDPGGYTFGSGTRLTVV.

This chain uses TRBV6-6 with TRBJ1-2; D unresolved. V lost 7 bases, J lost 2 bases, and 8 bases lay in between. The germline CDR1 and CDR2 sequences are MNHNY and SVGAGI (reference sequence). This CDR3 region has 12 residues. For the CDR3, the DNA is TGTGCCAGCATGCAGTCAAACTATGGCTACACCTTC. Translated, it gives CASMQSNYGYTF.

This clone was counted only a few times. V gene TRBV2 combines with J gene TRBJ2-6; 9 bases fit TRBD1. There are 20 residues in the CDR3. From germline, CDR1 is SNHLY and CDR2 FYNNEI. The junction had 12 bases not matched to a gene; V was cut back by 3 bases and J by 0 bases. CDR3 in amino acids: CASSELGQGMGNSGANVLTF. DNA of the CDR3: TGTGCCAGCAGTGAGCTGGGACAGGGAATGGGCAACTCTGGGGCCAACGTCCTGACTTTC.

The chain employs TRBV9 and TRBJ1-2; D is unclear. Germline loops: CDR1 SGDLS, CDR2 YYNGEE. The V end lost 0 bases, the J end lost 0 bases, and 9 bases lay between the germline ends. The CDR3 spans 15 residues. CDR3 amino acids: CASSVEPIANYGYTF. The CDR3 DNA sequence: TGTGCCAGCAGCGTAGAGCCGATAGCTAACTATGGCTACACCTTC.

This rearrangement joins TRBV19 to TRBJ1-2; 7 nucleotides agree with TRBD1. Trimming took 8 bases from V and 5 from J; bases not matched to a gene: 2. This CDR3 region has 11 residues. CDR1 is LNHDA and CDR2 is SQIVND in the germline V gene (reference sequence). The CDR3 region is CASGQAYGYTF. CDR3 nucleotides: TGTGCCAGTGGACAGGCTTATGGCTACACCTTC.